This TCR beta chain emerged from a study of cytomegalovirus exposure and HLA in healthy donors (dated by TCRdb to between 2016 and 2019). Background on the whole study: According to a later analysis, one platform produced both the roughly 130 validation repertoires and the roughly 640 repertoires of the first cohort. The study aimed to test whether signatures of past pathogen exposure could be identified by cataloging public T cell receptors. In addition to the first cohort of roughly 700 subjects, a separate validation cohort of 120 different subjects was used. High-throughput TCR immunosequencing, statistical association of individual TCRs with disease status, and machine learning were combined to predict cytomegalovirus infection status. What the research found in general, with its limitations: Subsequent analysis determined that TCRs grouped into clusters in the first cohort also showed a tendency toward co-occurrence across the 120 validation repertoires, and roughly 95% of cluster scores exceeded 0. The validation cohort had no HLA typing available for a later analysis, so co-occurrence within that cohort was assessed over all 130 or so repertoires. A total of roughly 160 TCR beta chains were listed by the study as associated with cytomegalovirus. In both the original and validation cohorts, the classifier was reported to diagnose cytomegalovirus status with high specificity and sensitivity. Most TCR sequences were seen in very few donors, while some public TCRs were found in many individuals. It was suggested by the authors that the approach could potentially be generalized to other disease states and immunological phenotypes. A few of the identified cytomegalovirus-associated TCR beta chains were confirmed in vitro to be specific for cytomegalovirus antigens.

In this sample, this clone turned up once. Its recognized antigen is unknown. Per-base qualities were not stored, and no clone one base away is much larger. Libraries were prepared through the immunoSEQ multiplex PCR assay. The paper's processing steps were these. A statistical classification framework was developed to diagnose cytomegalovirus status using the catalog of TCR beta chain sequences. TCRdb mirrors the immuneACCESS table, restricted to in-frame sequences. Some clones are absent from its copies; in checked studies, under half trace to an unresolved V gene, and the reason for the others is unknown. Clone size and the V and J calls come from that table; the DNA yielded D and trimming. The sample records about 160,000 clones, approximately 89% of which are singletons. 10% of the sample lies in the top ten. The CDR3 measures 11 amino acids from cysteine to phenylalanine. Only CDR3 DNA is held: 33 bases, read in frame from base 1. Between the V and J ends, shortened by 2 bases and 10 bases respectively, the junction contains 6 bases. CDR1 and CDR2 are read off the germline V gene (reference sequence) as SEHNR and FQNEAQ.

The donors belonged to the validation cohort of about 120 subjects, which was separate from the approximately 700-subject first cohort. The receptor was derived from a woman under 30 in good health and CMV-seropositive. Here the chain combines TRBV7-9 and TRBJ2-1; no confident D gene assignment can be made. Material for sequencing was PBMCs. The nucleotide sequence is TGTGCCAGCAGCTTACGTTTAGAGCAGTTCTTC. Its protein reads: CASSLRLEQFF.